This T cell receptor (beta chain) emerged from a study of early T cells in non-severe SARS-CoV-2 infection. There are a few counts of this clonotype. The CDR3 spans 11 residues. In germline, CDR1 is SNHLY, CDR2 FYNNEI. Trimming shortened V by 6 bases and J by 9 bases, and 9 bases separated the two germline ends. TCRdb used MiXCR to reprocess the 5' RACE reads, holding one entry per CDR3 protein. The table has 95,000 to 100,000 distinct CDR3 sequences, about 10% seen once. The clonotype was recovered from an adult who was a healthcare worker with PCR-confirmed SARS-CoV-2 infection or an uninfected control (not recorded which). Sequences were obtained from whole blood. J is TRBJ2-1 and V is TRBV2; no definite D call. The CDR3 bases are TGTGCCAGCAGCGTCCTTGCTGAGCAGTTCTTC. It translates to CASSVLAEQFF.